Presented here are 15 T cell receptor beta chains from one specimen sequenced in a study of cytomegalovirus exposure and HLA in healthy donors. 60 Vbeta and 13 Jbeta primers were used in PCR. Sequenced by immunoSEQ multiplex PCR; TCRdb stores in-frame clones only, minus some. The sample lists approximately 160,000 clones, 81% occurring once. Sequencing was carried out using PBMCs. These receptors originate from a man between 45 and 60 years old in good health and CMV-seropositive.

The CDR3 DNA follows: TGCGCCAGCAGCTTGGGCGACGGGGGCAATCAGCCCCAGCATTTT. Its protein is CASSLGDGGNQPQHF. The chain carries TRBV5-1 and TRBJ1-5, with D unresolved. Germline V gene data show CDR1 as SGHRS and CDR2 as YFSETQ. V dropped 0 bases and J dropped 2 bases, with 9 bases sitting between them. The CDR3 contains 15 residues.

The genes are TRBV5-1 and TRBJ1-4; unclear D gene. CDR3 size: 14 residues. Germline lookup yields CDR1 SGHRS and CDR2 YFSETQ. The V gene lost 0 bases and the J gene lost 5 bases, with 8 bases spanning the gap. The CDR3 nucleotides read TGCGCCAGCAGCTTGGCCGGAGGGAATGAAAAACTGTTTTTT. Its protein product is CASSLAGGNEKLFF.

The CDR3 bases are TGTGCCAGCAGCCCCCGGACAGATACGCAGTATTTT. This sequence encodes CASSPRTDTQYF. The chain joins TRBV2 to TRBJ2-3; D is undetermined. Per germline, CDR1 SNHLY and CDR2 FYNNEI. Trimming removed 6 bases from V and 3 bases from J, with 7 bases in between. The CDR3 is 12 amino acids.

The chain uses TRBV30 and TRBJ2-5; 9 positions agree with TRBD2. From germline, CDR1 is GTSNPN and CDR2 SVGIG (reference sequence). This CDR3 spans 14 amino acids. V shed 3 bases and J 5 bases; nucleotides not matched to a gene: 7. The CDR3 is CAWRGAGGLETQYF. The CDR3 DNA reads as TGTGCCTGGAGGGGAGCGGGAGGTTTGGAGACCCAGTACTTC. Together with reference TRBV30 and TRBJ2-5, the CDR3 gives the full variable domain: SQTIHQWPATLVQPVGSPLSLECTVEGTSNPNLYWYRQAAGRGLQLLFYSVGIGQISSEVPQNLSASRPQDRQFILSSKKLLLSDSGFYLCAWRGAGGLETQYFGPGTRLLVL.

The CDR3: CASPPPGLAYNEQFF. In DNA form, the CDR3 reads TGTGCCAGCCCCCCTCCGGGACTAGCTTACAATGAGCAGTTCTTC. The V gene is TRBV28, the J gene TRBJ2-1, with 9 bases aligning to TRBD2. Germline values: CDR1 MDHEN, CDR2 SYDVKM. The CDR3 is 15 amino acids. V lost 8 bases to trimming and J lost 4 bases; unmatched junction nucleotides: 9.

This rearrangement joins TRBV28 to TRBJ1-2, with 8 bases matching TRBD1. The junction had 10 bases not matched to a gene; V was cut back by 11 bases and J by 5 bases. Germline V gene lookup returns CDR1 MDHEN and CDR2 SYDVKM. This CDR3 contains 13 residues. The CDR3 nucleotides are TGTGCCGGACGTCGACAGGGGAGATATGGCTACACCTTC. Translated, it gives CAGRRQGRYGYTF.

Only one count was recorded for this clone. The genes are TRBV28 and TRBJ2-7, with 7 bases aligning to TRBD1. V shed 2 bases and J 1 base; nucleotides not matched to a gene: 5. The CDR3 has 15 residues. The germline gives CDR1 MDHEN, CDR2 SYDVKM. CDR3 nucleotide sequence: TGTGCCAGCAGTTTAGGGGCAGGGGGATCCTACGAGCAGTACTTC. Amino acids: CASSLGAGGSYEQYF.

V and J are TRBV18 and TRBJ1-1; TRBD1 might be the D (6 bases). Germline V lookup: CDR1 KGHSH, CDR2 LQKENI. V lost 6 bases and J lost 1, with 12 bases in between. This CDR3 is built from 14 residues. The CDR3 DNA sequence: TGTGCCAGCTCGCCTGACAGGAAGAACACTGAAGCTTTCTTT. Translation: CASSPDRKNTEAFF.

This clone was seen only a few times. The J gene is TRBJ1-2, the V gene TRBV2; possibly TRBD1 for D (6 bases). CDR3 length: 13 residues. Trimming took 1 base from V and 8 from J, leaving 11 bases between them. The germline gives CDR1 SNHLY, CDR2 FYNNEI. The CDR3 spells CASSEGAGAGYTF. The CDR3 DNA reads as TGTGCCAGCAGTGAAGGGGCAGGGGCCGGCTACACCTTC.

Concerning this clone: The junction and the germline gene differ at one end; a read error may be behind it. The gene calls are TRBV9 and TRBJ2-5; no clear D. The J call may be wrong; the DNA end is better matched by TRBJ2-7. Germline-derived CDR1 and CDR2 are SGDLS and YYNGEE. This CDR3 is built from 16 residues. CDR3 loop: CASSVGSSRSSYEQYF. CDR3 sequence (DNA): TGCGCCAGCAGCGTAGGAAGTAGCCGTAGCTCCTACGAGCAGTACTTC.

The V and J genes are TRBV19 and TRBJ2-7; 11 positions match TRBD1. Germline CDR1 reads LNHDA; CDR2 reads SQIVND (reference sequence). V shed 1 base, J shed 3 bases, and the junction held 5 bases outside the gene matches. The CDR3 has 16 residues. This CDR3 reads CASSIAIGTGGYEQYF. CDR3 nucleotide sequence: TGTGCCAGTAGTATAGCCATCGGGACAGGGGGCTACGAGCAGTACTTC.

The CDR3 region is CASSQMGKAGEQFF. CDR3 nucleotides: TGCGCCAGCAGCCAAATGGGAAAAGCGGGGGAGCAGTTCTTC. The chain employs TRBV4-3 and TRBJ2-1, with 7 nucleotides matching TRBD2. With 2 bases clipped from V and 10 bases from J, the junction kept 8 bases outside the gene matches. Per the germline V gene, CDR1 is LGHNA and CDR2 is YSLEER. The CDR3 is 14 amino acids.

This clone was found once. The chain combines TRBV2 with TRBJ1-6, with D possibly TRBD1 on 5 matching bases. CDR1 SNHLY and CDR2 FYNNEI come from the germline V gene. Trimming removed 8 bases at V and 0 bases at J, with 11 bases between. The CDR3 length is 15 residues. CDR3 protein: CASDRMSSYNSPLHF. For the CDR3, the DNA is TGTGCCAGCGACAGAATGAGCTCCTATAATTCACCCCTCCACTTT. The full variable domain, rest sourced from reference TRBV2 and TRBJ1-6, is EPEVTQTPSHQVTQMGQEVILRCVPISNHLYFYWYRQILGQKVEFLVSFYNNEISEKSEIFDDQFSVERPDGSNFTLKIRSTKLEDSAMYFCASDRMSSYNSPLHFGNGTRLTVT.

In DNA form, the CDR3 reads TGTGCCAGCAGTGGGGACAGGGTGGAAAACGAGCAGTACTTC. Amino acids: CASSGDRVENEQYF. The J gene is TRBJ2-7, the V gene TRBV28; 9 nucleotides agree with TRBD1. V shed 5 bases and J 5 bases; nucleotides not matched to a gene: 7. Germline V lookup: CDR1 MDHEN, CDR2 SYDVKM. The CDR3 is 14 amino acids.

The chain is built from TRBV2 and TRBJ1-4; 8 bases align to TRBD1. This CDR3 is 14 amino acids long. From germline, CDR1 is SNHLY and CDR2 FYNNEI. The junction had 8 bases not matched to a gene; V was cut back by 3 bases and J by 11 bases. The CDR3, as DNA: TGTGCCAGCAGTGAGGGCAGGGGGCCGGGGAAACTGTTTTTT. Translating gives CASSEGRGPGKLFF.